The 26 T cell receptor beta chains in this list originate from one sample, sequenced in a study of cytomegalovirus exposure and HLA in healthy donors. The study ran its PCR with 60 Vbeta and 13 Jbeta primers. Sequenced by immunoSEQ multiplex PCR; TCRdb stores in-frame clones only, minus some. Its clone listing holds about 170,000 clones. Specimen: PBMCs. These receptors were taken from an older woman in good health and CMV-seronegative.

This rearrangement joins TRBV7-8 to TRBJ2-1, with D maybe TRBD2 (5 bases). Trimming removed 0 bases from V and 14 bases from J, with 14 bases in between. The CDR3 extends over 13 amino acids. CDR1 and CDR2 from the germline V gene are SGHVS and FQNEAQ. The chain's CDR3 is CASSLATAHGKFF. The CDR3 DNA sequence: TGTGCCAGCAGCTTAGCCACAGCGCACGGGAAGTTCTTC.

The CDR3 DNA follows: TGTGCCAGCAGCTCAGACCGGGACAGGGAAGCCCACTACAATCAGCCCCAGCATTTT. Its translation is CASSSDRDREAHYNQPQHF. This sequence joins TRBV11-1 and TRBJ1-5; 9 positions match TRBD1. The germline gives CDR1 SGHAT, CDR2 FQDESV (reference sequence). The CDR3 covers 19 residues. V trimming: 4 bases; J trimming: 3 bases; junction bases outside the gene matches: 16.

V and J are TRBV7-9 and TRBJ2-4; D may be TRBD1 (6 bases). CDR1 is SEHNR and CDR2 is FQNEAQ in the germline V gene (reference sequence). The CDR3 is 16 amino acids. The V end was cut by 1 base, the J end by 1 base, with 11 bases between. This CDR3 is CASSLGIQGAKNIQYF. The CDR3, as DNA: TGTGCCAGCAGCTTAGGAATTCAGGGGGCCAAAAACATTCAGTACTTC.

A note on this clone: Other DNA sequences from this sample encode an identical CDR3 as well. V is TRBV20-1 and J is TRBJ1-1, with D perhaps TRBD1 (5 bases). With 6 bases removed from V and 5 bases from J, the gap between germline ends came to 7 bases. The CDR3 sequence is 10 residues long. Germline V gene data show CDR1 as DFQATT and CDR2 as SNEGSKA (reference sequence). This CDR3 is CSARGTEAFF. DNA of the CDR3: TGCAGTGCCCGGGGGACTGAAGCTTTCTTT.

V gene TRBV5-1 combines with J gene TRBJ1-4, with 9 positions matching TRBD1. Germline V gene sequence: CDR1 SGHRS, CDR2 YFSETQ. The CDR3 contains 15 residues. Trimming at V came to 0 bases and at J to 7 bases, leaving 4 bases not matched to a gene. CDR3 sequence reads: CASSLAGTGSEKLFF. The CDR3 DNA sequence: TGCGCCAGCAGCTTGGCCGGGACAGGGAGTGAAAAACTGTTTTTT.

The chain is built from TRBV5-4 and TRBJ2-1; tentatively, D is TRBD2 (6 bases). This CDR3 is built from 13 residues. CDR1 SGHNT and CDR2 YYREEE come from the germline V gene (reference sequence). V lost 4 bases, J lost 7 bases, and 12 bases lay in between. CDR3 loop: CASSTLSGNEQFF. CDR3 DNA sequence: TGTGCCAGCAGCACTCTTAGCGGTAATGAGCAGTTCTTC.

V gene TRBV14 combines with J gene TRBJ2-2; 8 bases map to TRBD1. With V trimmed by 2 bases and J by 4 bases, 6 bases remained unmatched. The CDR3 covers 16 residues. Germline V gene lookup returns CDR1 SGHDN and CDR2 FVKESK. The CDR3 protein is CASSQRTGTGTGELFF. CDR3 DNA sequence: TGTGCCAGCAGCCAACGGACAGGGACCGGCACCGGGGAGCTGTTTTTT.

The chain links TRBV18 to TRBJ2-7; TRBD1 might be the D (6 bases). There are 15 residues in the CDR3. The V and J ends lost 6 bases and 0 bases respectively, with 15 bases between them. Germline lookup yields CDR1 KGHSH and CDR2 LQKENI. CDR3 coding DNA: TGTGCCAGCTCCCCCGGACAGTCAAGCTCCTACGAGCAGTACTTC. It is translated as CASSPGQSSSYEQYF.

The chain combines TRBV5-5 with TRBJ1-1; TRBD1 aligns across 9 bases. The CDR3 is 16 residues long. V trimming: 1 base; J trimming: 5 bases; junction bases outside the gene matches: 9. CDR1 SGHKS and CDR2 YYEKEE come from the germline V gene (reference sequence). The CDR3 region is CASSLRTGVFGTEAFF. CDR3 DNA sequence: TGTGCCAGCAGCTTGCGGACAGGGGTGTTCGGGACTGAAGCTTTCTTT.

This chain uses TRBV19 with TRBJ1-6; 7 bases line up with TRBD1. The J segment lost 0 bases and the V segment lost 5 bases, leaving 1 base of the junction unmatched. The CDR3 is 15 residues long. Per germline, CDR1 LNHDA and CDR2 SQIVND (reference sequence). The CDR3 sequence: CASSWDSSYNSPLHF. In DNA, the CDR3 is TGTGCCAGTAGTTGGGACAGCTCCTATAATTCACCCCTCCACTTT.

The genes are TRBV5-1 and TRBJ1-1, with 8 positions matching TRBD1. Germline V gene data show CDR1 as SGHRS and CDR2 as YFSETQ. J lost 4 bases, V lost 2 bases, and 7 bases had no gene match. The CDR3 is 15 amino acids. The CDR3 here is CASSFRQGRGTEAFF. In nucleotides, the CDR3 is TGCGCCAGCAGCTTCCGACAGGGGAGGGGCACTGAAGCTTTCTTT.

The chain recombines TRBV2 with TRBJ2-1; D unclear. Trimming pared 7 bases from V and 3 bases from J, leaving 10 bases between. The CDR3 sequence is 13 residues long. Germline CDR1 and CDR2: SNHLY and FYNNEI. CDR3 bases: TGTGCCAGCAAACCCCCGGGCTACAATGAGCAGTTCTTC. Translated, it gives CASKPPGYNEQFF.

This chain uses TRBV6-6 with TRBJ2-7; D is unclear. The CDR3 is 11 residues long. The germline CDR1 and CDR2 sequences are MNHNY and SVGAGI (reference sequence). V lost 8 bases, J lost 0 bases, and 5 bases lay in between. CDR3 in DNA: TGTGCCAGCGGCCTCTCCTACGAGCAGTACTTC. Its protein product is CASGLSYEQYF.

J is TRBJ1-4 and V is TRBV5-4; 11 bases are shared with TRBD1. Germline loops: CDR1 SGHNT, CDR2 YYREEE (reference sequence). The CDR3 covers 15 residues. V was pared by 3 bases and J by 8 bases, with 6 bases of the junction left unmatched. The CDR3 region is CASSSGTGGGEKLFF. CDR3 in DNA: TGTGCCAGCAGCTCGGGGACAGGGGGAGGGGAAAAACTGTTTTTT.

The chain has TRBV5-1 and TRBJ2-3; 7 bases match TRBD2. Trimming took 0 bases from V and 6 from J; bases not matched to a gene: 10. The CDR3 spans 16 residues. Germline V gene lookup returns CDR1 SGHRS and CDR2 YFSETQ. The CDR3 region is CASSLGVTSRFDTQYF. In DNA form, the CDR3 reads TGCGCCAGCAGCTTGGGGGTGACTAGCCGATTCGATACGCAGTATTTT.

The V and J genes are TRBV5-1 and TRBJ2-7; a weak D match, TRBD1 (5 bases). CDR1 is SGHRS and CDR2 is YFSETQ in the germline V gene. This CDR3 is 13 amino acids long. V lost 3 bases and J lost 6, with 13 bases in between. The DNA for the CDR3 is TGCGCCAGCAGCTCCGGGCCACAGGCCGAGCAGTACTTC. This encodes CASSSGPQAEQYF. The full variable domain, with the rest looked up from reference TRBV5-1 and TRBJ2-7, is KAGVTQTPRYLIKTRGQQVTLSCSPISGHRSVSWYQQTPGQGLQFLFEYFSETQRNKGNFPGRFSGRQFSNSRSEMNVSTLELGDSALYLCASSSGPQAEQYFGPGTRLTVT.

The rearrangement links TRBV19 to TRBJ1-5; the D is unclear. Germline V gives CDR1 LNHDA, CDR2 SQIVND (reference sequence). The CDR3 runs to 16 residues. V dropped 1 base and J dropped 0 bases, with 10 bases sitting between them. The CDR3 DNA is TGTGCCAGTAGTATAGTAGGAGGGATTAGCAATCAGCCCCAGCATTTT. It encodes CASSIVGGISNQPQHF.

The genes are TRBV29-1 and TRBJ2-1, with 7 bases matching TRBD2. Germline CDR1 SQVTM, CDR2 ANQGSEA. The CDR3 runs to 16 residues. The CDR3 here is CSGILGGREPYNEQFF. CDR3 DNA sequence: TGCAGTGGCATCCTGGGGGGGAGGGAACCTTACAATGAGCAGTTCTTC.

Of note for this clone: One junction end does not reproduce the germline sequence, and a read error may be involved. The chain employs TRBV14 and TRBJ2-3; a weak D match, TRBD2 (6 bases). The germline V gene has CDR1 SGHDN and CDR2 FVKESK. The CDR3 loop spans 13 amino acids. Written as DNA, the CDR3 is TGCCAAGGTGGGCGGGGTGTTATTGATACGCAGTATTTT. Translation gives CQGGRGVIDTQYF.

CDR3 nucleotide sequence: TGTGCTAGTGCGTCGCCAGGGGTCAATGAGCAGTTCTTC. It encodes CASASPGVNEQFF. The chain recombines TRBV12-5 with TRBJ2-1; TRBD1 might be the D (6 bases). The CDR3 sequence is 13 residues long. V lost 7 bases and J 6 bases, leaving 13 bases between the germline ends. Germline assignment: CDR1 LGHNT and CDR2 FRNRAP. Together with reference TRBV12-5 and TRBJ2-1, the CDR3 gives the full variable domain: DARVTQTPRHKVTEMGQEVTMRCQPILGHNTVFWYRQTMMQGLELLAYFRNRAPLDDSGMPKDRFSAEMPDATLATLKIQPSEPRDSAVYFCASASPGVNEQFFGPGTRLTVL.

This rearrangement joins TRBV5-8 to TRBJ2-7, with D unresolved. Germline assignment: CDR1 SGHTS and CDR2 YDEGEE. Trimming removed 2 bases at V and 0 bases at J, with 12 bases between. The CDR3 has 15 residues. As DNA, the CDR3 is TGTGCCAGCAGCTTACACAGACCCAACTCCTACGAGCAGTACTTC. Translated: CASSLHRPNSYEQYF.

J is TRBJ2-7 and V is TRBV10-1; 8 nucleotides agree with TRBD1. The V and J ends lost 0 bases and 4 bases, in that order; junction bases with no gene match: 5. Germline CDR1 and CDR2: WNHNN and SYGVQD (reference sequence). The CDR3 length is 15 residues. The CDR3 spells CASSESTGTGYEQYF. CDR3 in DNA: TGCGCCAGCAGTGAGTCGACAGGGACAGGTTACGAGCAGTACTTC.

This chain joins TRBV4-3 and TRBJ1-2, with 8 positions matching TRBD1. The germline gives CDR1 LGHNA, CDR2 YSLEER. The trim removed 3 bases at V and 4 bases at J, leaving 7 bases unmatched. The CDR3 consists of 15 residues. CDR3 sequence reads: CASSQRGTGFYGYTF. The CDR3 region has the DNA TGCGCCAGCAGCCAGAGGGGGACAGGATTCTATGGCTACACCTTC.

The chain uses TRBV6-5 and TRBJ1-1; perhaps TRBD1 as D (6 bases). Germline V CDR1 and CDR2: MNHEY, SVGAGI. Trimming shortened V by 6 bases and J by 5 bases, and 13 bases separated the two germline ends. The CDR3 sequence is 13 residues long. The CDR3 reads CASSSRGGTEAFF. DNA of the CDR3: TGTGCCAGCAGCTCCAGGGGAGGGACTGAAGCTTTCTTT.

V and J are TRBV5-5 and TRBJ1-2; a weak D match, TRBD1 (6 bases). With 0 bases removed from V and 4 bases from J, the gap between germline ends came to 10 bases. CDR1 is SGHKS, CDR2 YYEKEE, per germline (reference sequence). CDR3 size: 14 residues. The CDR3 DNA is TGTGCCAGCAGCTTGGTTCAGGGGCCCTATGGCTACACCTTC. Translated: CASSLVQGPYGYTF.

The chain links TRBV27 to TRBJ2-2; 7 bases map to TRBD1. Germline CDR1 reads MNHEY; CDR2 reads SMNVEV (reference sequence). With V trimmed by 5 bases and J by 7 bases, 1 base remained unmatched. There are 12 residues in the CDR3. The CDR3 nucleotides read TGTGCCAGCAGTCGGGACAGCGGGGAGCTGTTTTTT. Translating it yields CASSRDSGELFF.